This T cell receptor beta chain was documented in a study of T cell repertoires in aging, cancer and after chemotherapy (dated by TCRdb to the late 2010s). For the study in its entirety: Donors were distributed across six age groups ranging from 30 or younger to 70 or older, with at least three individuals included per group. In the solid tumor group, paired pre- and post-chemotherapy samples were obtained from brain tumor (glioblastoma) patients receiving temozolomide-based therapy. The complete dataset included 7.5 million to 9.5 million TCR reads. To examine immunoaging and T cell reconstitution after chemotherapy, the study profiled TCR beta repertoires in peripheral blood from healthy donors and cancer patients. A cohort of 200 to 250 cancer patients (approximately 90 with hematological and approximately 120 with solid cancers) was assembled, and fewer than 100 healthy donors were included as a reference group.

What the authors observed across the whole study: In both cancer cohorts, median generation probability rose over the chemotherapy interval, which suggests that the repertoire was reconstituted through rebound thymic output. According to the authors, the repertoire data do not permit conclusions about immunological memory after chemotherapy. In healthy donors, the decline in TCR diversity with age was mainly explained by loss of richness, whereas in cancer patients loss of evenness was also found to contribute. Compared with age-matched healthy donors, untreated patients with hematological or solid cancers had significantly lower TCR diversity and higher clonality in blood.

TCR beta rearrangements were amplified from genomic DNA extracted from peripheral blood rather than from sorted cells or RNA. CDR1 and CDR2, looked up from the germline V gene, are KGHDR and SFDVKD. Including the terminal cysteine and phenylalanine, the CDR3 comprises 17 residues. Left in the record is the CDR3 DNA by itself, 51 bases read in frame from the first base. Germline trimming: 1 base from V, 4 bases from J; junction bases outside gene matches: 6. In regard to this clonotype: Its antigen remains undetermined. No base quality information exists; no much larger clone differs at one position.

Multiplex touch-down PCR with a mixed TRB-A/B primer pool was used to amplify rearranged TRB sequences covering the V, D and J segments. Illumina adapters and sample indices were attached to the amplicons through two consecutive PCR reactions run with Phusion HS II polymerase. After gel purification with the NucleoSpin Gel and PCR Clean-up kit, the amplicons were checked using Qubit and an Agilent 2100 Bioanalyzer. Sequencing of libraries was carried out on an Illumina MiSeq in 600-cycle, single-indexed, paired-end runs. The authors' pipeline ran thus. MiXCR versions 2.12 and 3.0.5 were used to process the TRB sequences. Each unique CDR3 nucleotide sequence was treated as one clone, and only productive sequences with two or more reads were kept. Repertoire metrics included Shannon diversity, evenness, clonality (one minus evenness), and alpha-parameterized diversity profiles from alpha 0 to 5. The IGoR algorithm was used to compute generation probabilities of clones in paired pre- and post-chemotherapy samples. TCRdb ran its own pipeline on the public reads, namely fastp trimming at Q25 and MiXCR clone calling, and kept in-frame beta chains. Rows are unified per CDR3 protein, each entry keeping the most common DNA and genes. TCRdb's processing, not the authors' own work, is the source of the V and J calls. For this sample there are 1,700 or so distinct CDR3 sequences; approximately 40% appear just once. Over 35% of the sample belongs to the ten largest clones.

This clonotype was sampled from a human donor with a solid tumor. Sequenced sample: blood. The chain is assembled from TRBV24-1 and TRBJ2-2, with 9 middle bases fitting TRBD2. The DNA sequence follows: TGTGCCACCAGTGATTTTATAGCGGGAGCGGTCACCGGGGAGCTGTTTTTT. Translated, this gives CATSDFIAGAVTGELFF.